The present TCR beta chain was sequenced within a study of regulatory T cells in long-lasting Graves disease. The CDR3 length is 14 residues. V lost 5 bases to trimming and J lost 0 bases, with 7 bases between them. Germline loops: CDR1 KGHDR, CDR2 SFDVKD. Through Arm-PCR of CDR3 regions and iRepertoire HTBI primers, TCR beta libraries were built. One entry per CDR3 protein results from TCRdb running MiXCR on the multiplex PCR reads. The sample records over 450,000 distinct CDR3 sequences, roughly 21% being singletons. Study-wide results and limits: Newly diagnosed patients had higher TCR diversity than persistent Graves' patients did. Persistent disease was characterized by preferential usage of TRBV28, TRBJ1-2 and TRBJ2-5.

Noted time point: persistent/refractory GD, antithyroid drugs over 5 years with positive TRAb. RNA from PBMCs was the source of the TCR library. Diagnosing Graves' disease relied on the American Thyroid Association guidelines. Worth noting for this clonotype: Its antigen is not known.

The sample in question was peripheral blood mononuclear cells (PBMCs), obtained when the disease was refractory, from a patient treated with antithyroid drugs. The chain is built from TRBV24-1 and TRBJ1-3; D not certain. This TCR came from a female donor with Graves disease. CDR3 sequence: CATSAGSSGNTIYF. The CDR3 DNA reads as TGTGCCACCAGTGCTGGGAGCTCTGGAAACACCATATATTTT.